This TCR beta chain was profiled in a study of graft-versus-host responses after intestinal transplantation. Study results and caveats: Association was observed between peak circulating GvH clone levels and early post-transplant HvG declines.

CDR3 size: 16 residues. Per germline, CDR1 ENHRY and CDR2 SYGVKD. Clones were sequenced by immunoSEQ multiplex PCR, and TCRdb holds only the in-frame ones, with some missing. The sample shows roughly 50,000 clones, about nine tenths of them seen only once. Notes on this clone: Its antigen is undetermined. One junction end disagrees with the germline gene, perhaps due to a read error.

The sequenced sample was unstimulated CD4+ T cells sorted from spleen or lymph node cells, obtained before transplant. This clonotype was sampled from a human donor who was the organ donor for an intestinal transplant. The J gene is TRBJ1-2, the V gene TRBV10-3; unclear D gene. The CDR3 DNA reads as TGTGCCATCAGTGATGGGCCCCCGGCCATTAACCATGGCTACACCTTC. As protein: CAISDGPPAINHGYTF.